The 22 T cell receptor beta chains below all came from one sample that was sequenced in a study of T cell repertoires in cytomegalovirus infection. One entry per CDR3 protein results from TCRdb running MiXCR on the reads. The data contain about 440,000 distinct CDR3 sequences, 25% to 40% of them singletons. Sample: PBMCs. The receptors were gathered from a human donor in good health (CMV status not recorded). Some clones in this sample may be carry-over from other donors' samples.

The chain recombines TRBV28 with TRBJ1-3; D gene ambiguous. V gave up 3 bases and J gave up 5 bases, with 14 bases separating them. The CDR3 consists of 15 residues. Germline V CDR1 and CDR2: MDHEN, SYDVKM. CDR3 protein: CASSFAGPTRNTIYF. The CDR3 DNA reads TGTGCCAGCAGTTTCGCAGGCCCAACCCGAAACACCATATATTTT.

In regard to this clonotype: This may arise from a read error, as a much more abundant clone is one base away. The V gene is TRBV7-9, the J gene TRBJ1-1; D is undetermined. Trimming left V 1 base short and J 4 bases short, with 7 bases between. The length of the CDR3 is 13 residues. Looked up from germline, CDR1 is SEHNR and CDR2 is FQNEAQ (reference sequence). CDR3 bases: TGTGCCAGCAGCTTAGAGAGGGTCACTGAAGCTTTCTTT. Protein: CASSLERVTEAFF.

This clonotype has just a few counts. This chain links TRBV10-3 with TRBJ1-2, with 8 positions matching TRBD1. J lost 2 bases, V lost 6 bases, and 2 bases had no gene match. Germline V CDR1 and CDR2: ENHRY, SYGVKD. The CDR3 loop spans 13 amino acids. CDR3 amino acids: CAIRGDRNYGYTF. DNA for the CDR3: TGTGCCATCAGGGGGGACAGGAACTATGGCTACACCTTC.

This clonotype was found many times. V is TRBV7-2 and J is TRBJ1-2, with D unresolved. Trimming shortened V by 1 base and J by 8 bases, and 26 bases separated the two germline ends. The CDR3 extends over 18 amino acids. CDR1 and CDR2 from the germline V gene are SGHTA and FQGNSA. CDR3 coding DNA: TGTGCCAGCAGCTTAGGATCGGGGAGGGAAGGGAACGCCGAGGGCTACACCTTC. This gives the protein CASSLGSGREGNAEGYTF. Variable domain in full (rest from reference TRBV7-2 and TRBJ1-2): GAGVSQSPSNKVTEKGKDVELRCDPISGHTALYWYRQSLGQGLEFLIYFQGNSAPDKSGLPSDRFSAERTGGSVSTLTIQRTQQEDSAVYLCASSLGSGREGNAEGYTFGSGTRLTVV.

A note on this clonotype: Without the conserved terminal phenylalanine or tryptophan, this CDR3 likely stems from a read error. The chain combines TRBV6-4 with TRBJ1-1; 8 bases agree with TRBD1. Germline CDR1 reads MRHNA; CDR2 reads SNTAGT. The trim removed 6 bases at V and 8 bases at J, leaving 8 bases unmatched. The CDR3 extends over 13 amino acids. CDR3 loop: CASSASDRAEAFL. CDR3 coding DNA: TGTGCCAGCAGCGCTTCGGACAGGGCCGAAGCTTTCCTT.

The V call is TRBV6-6, the J call TRBJ1-4, with unresolved D. Trimming left V 6 bases short and J 6 bases short, with 11 bases between. This CDR3 region has 13 residues. Per the germline V gene, CDR1 is MNHNY and CDR2 is SVGAGI (reference sequence). This CDR3 is CASSLHRDEKLFF. For the CDR3, the DNA is TGTGCCAGCAGCCTGCATAGGGATGAAAAACTGTTTTTT.

For this clonotype: Because it lacks the conserved phenylalanine or tryptophan at the end, this CDR3 is likely a read error. CDR3 sequence: CASSRTVVLPYEQYC. CDR3 DNA: TGTGCCAGCAGCCGGACAGTGGTACTACCCTACGAGCAGTACTGC. V is TRBV7-2 and J is TRBJ2-7; tentatively, D is TRBD1 (6 bases). The CDR3 contains 15 residues. Germline V gene lookup returns CDR1 SGHTA and CDR2 FQGNSA. Trimming took off 5 bases at V and 2 bases at J, with 16 bases between the two ends.

The CDR3 sequence: CATPPGPCSNQPQHF. CDR3 DNA sequence: TGTGCCACTCCCCCCGGCCCGTGTAGCAATCAGCCCCAGCATTTT. The V gene is TRBV19, the J gene TRBJ1-5; D not resolved. There are 15 residues in the CDR3. Per germline, CDR1 LNHDA and CDR2 SQIVND (reference sequence). Trimming stripped 10 bases from V and 0 bases from J, with 16 bases between.

As for this clonotype: This clone may be a read error of a much larger clone one base away. This sequence joins TRBV7-6 and TRBJ2-7; D is uncertain. The CDR3 spans 12 residues. CDR1 SGHVS and CDR2 FNYEAQ come from the germline V gene. The CDR3 DNA sequence: TGTGCCCGCAGCGCCGAGAACTACGAGCAGTACTTC. Encoded protein: CARSAENYEQYF.

The sample holds a few counts of this clonotype. The chain joins TRBV20-1 to TRBJ2-5; TRBD2 is a possible D gene (7 bases). From germline, CDR1 is DFQATT and CDR2 SNEGSKA (reference sequence). Trimming cost V 0 bases and J 2 bases, with 16 bases left between them. The CDR3 runs 16 residues. CDR3 sequence (DNA): TGCAGTGCTAGAGATCGGGGGGCAGGGAAACAAGAGACCCAGTACTTC. As protein: CSARDRGAGKQETQYF.

This clonotype was observed many times. The CDR3 here is CASSELRDTEAFF. CDR3 sequence (DNA): TGTGCCAGCAGCGAATTAAGGGACACTGAAGCTTTCTTT. The chain is built from TRBV7-9 and TRBJ1-1; unclear D gene. The V end was cut by 5 bases, the J end by 3 bases, with 10 bases between. The CDR3 runs to 13 residues. CDR1 is SEHNR, CDR2 FQNEAQ, per germline (reference sequence).

The rearrangement uses TRBV6-6 and TRBJ1-2; D remains ambiguous. V was trimmed by 6 bases and J by 4 bases, leaving 12 bases between them. The CDR3 has 13 residues. Germline V gives CDR1 MNHNY, CDR2 SVGAGI (reference sequence). CDR3 in amino acids: CASRLDAGYGYTF. CDR3 nucleotide sequence: TGTGCCAGCAGGCTGGACGCTGGCTATGGCTACACCTTC.

The rearrangement uses TRBV7-9 and TRBJ2-5; 12 bases match TRBD2. CDR3 size: 16 residues. V lost 7 bases and J lost 5; bases outside the gene matches: 11. Germline assignment: CDR1 SEHNR and CDR2 FQNEAQ (reference sequence). This chain's CDR3 is CASKKGLAGNLETQYF. In DNA, the CDR3 is TGTGCCAGCAAAAAAGGACTAGCGGGAAATTTGGAGACCCAGTACTTC. The full variable domain, rest sourced from reference TRBV7-9 and TRBJ2-5, is DTGVSQNPRHKITKRGQNVTFRCDPISEHNRLYWYRQTLGQGPEFLTYFQNEAQLEKSRLLSDRFSAERPKGSFSTLEIQRTEQGDSAMYLCASKKGLAGNLETQYFGPGTRLLVL.

The gene calls are TRBV5-1 and TRBJ2-7; possibly TRBD2 for D (7 bases). This CDR3 comprises 15 residues. Per the germline V gene, CDR1 is SGHRS and CDR2 is YFSETQ. The V gene lost 2 bases and the J gene lost 3 bases, with 15 bases spanning the gap. The CDR3 protein is CASSFSGGPVYEQYF. CDR3 in DNA: TGCGCCAGCAGCTTTTCGGGGGGCCCCGTCTACGAGCAGTACTTC. The full variable domain, completed using reference TRBV5-1 and TRBJ2-7, is KAGVTQTPRYLIKTRGQQVTLSCSPISGHRSVSWYQQTPGQGLQFLFEYFSETQRNKGNFPGRFSGRQFSNSRSEMNVSTLELGDSALYLCASSFSGGPVYEQYFGPGTRLTVT.

In its sample, this clonotype was seen many times. The chain combines TRBV19 with TRBJ2-1; 10 nucleotides match TRBD2. The CDR3 covers 18 residues. The trim removed 6 bases at V and 0 bases at J, leaving 11 bases unmatched. The V gene's germline CDR1 is LNHDA and CDR2 SQIVND (reference sequence). The CDR3 DNA follows: TGTGCCAGTAGGTCATGGACTAGCGGCCCCAGCTCCTACAATGAGCAGTTCTTC. It translates to CASRSWTSGPSSYNEQFF.

This clonotype was seen only a few times. The rearrangement links TRBV4-1 to TRBJ2-4; the match to TRBD1 covers 8 bases. V gave up 4 bases and J gave up 5 bases; unmatched junction bases: 7. The CDR3 runs to 15 residues. Germline CDR1 reads MGHRA; CDR2 reads YSYEKL. The CDR3 spells CASSLILQGENIQYF. Here the CDR3 DNA reads TGCGCCAGCAGCCTAATACTACAGGGGGAAAACATTCAGTACTTC.

As for this clonotype: The conserved closing phenylalanine or tryptophan is absent in this CDR3, likely reflecting a read error. This chain joins TRBV6-2 or TRBV6-3 and TRBJ2-7; 9 bases match TRBD1. Germline V gene lookup returns CDR1 MNHEY and CDR2 SVGEGT. The CDR3 has 15 residues. V lost 10 bases and J lost 2; bases outside the gene matches: 12. The CDR3 sequence: CATKRSGQGTYEQYL. For the CDR3, the DNA is TGTGCCACCAAAAGGTCCGGACAGGGGACCTACGAGCAGTACTTA.

In regard to this clonotype: A single base separates this from a much larger clone, so it may be a read error. V is TRBV6-8 and J is TRBJ2-3; 10 positions agree with TRBD1. The ends lost 5 bases at V and 3 bases at J; junction bases unmatched: 2. Germline-derived CDR1 and CDR2 are MNHGY and SAAAGT. The CDR3 totals 14 residues. CDR3 nucleotide sequence: TGTGCCAGCAGTGACAGGGGGCGGACAGATACGCAGTATTTT. Amino acid sequence: CASSDRGRTDTQYF.

The genes are TRBV6-2 or TRBV6-3 and TRBJ1-4; a weak D match, TRBD1 (5 bases). The CDR3 contains 14 residues. Trimming removed 6 bases from V and 5 bases from J, with 13 bases in between. Germline lookup yields CDR1 MNHEY and CDR2 SVGEGT. CDR3 loop: CASRTGTLNEKLFF. The CDR3 nucleotides read TGTGCCAGCAGAACCGGGACCCTGAATGAAAAACTGTTTTTT.

This clonotype was counted many times. The rearrangement links TRBV20-1 to TRBJ1-2, with a possible D match to TRBD1 (5 bases). Germline V CDR1 and CDR2: DFQATT, SNEGSKA (reference sequence). The CDR3 runs to 16 residues. Between the trimmed V and J ends, which lost 2 bases and 1 base, there was a span of 17 bases. DNA of the CDR3: TGCAGTGCTAGAAGGACAACCCGGTCCCTTAACTATGGCTACACCTTC. It translates to CSARRTTRSLNYGYTF.

The chain uses TRBV12-5 and TRBJ2-7, with unresolved D. Germline CDR1 reads LGHNT; CDR2 reads FRNRAP. V lost 7 bases and J 3 bases, leaving 13 bases between the germline ends. The CDR3 loop spans 13 amino acids. The CDR3 is CASVYCRIYEQYF. DNA of the CDR3: TGTGCTAGTGTTTATTGCAGGATCTACGAGCAGTACTTC.

The chain is built from TRBV29-1 and TRBJ2-3; 8 bases map to TRBD2. CDR1 is SQVTM, CDR2 ANQGSEA, per germline. V lost 6 bases to trimming and J lost 0 bases; unmatched junction nucleotides: 5. This CDR3 comprises 14 residues. As DNA, the CDR3 is TGCAGCGTCCTTTCGGGGGGGAGCACAGATACGCAGTATTTT. Its protein is CSVLSGGSTDTQYF.